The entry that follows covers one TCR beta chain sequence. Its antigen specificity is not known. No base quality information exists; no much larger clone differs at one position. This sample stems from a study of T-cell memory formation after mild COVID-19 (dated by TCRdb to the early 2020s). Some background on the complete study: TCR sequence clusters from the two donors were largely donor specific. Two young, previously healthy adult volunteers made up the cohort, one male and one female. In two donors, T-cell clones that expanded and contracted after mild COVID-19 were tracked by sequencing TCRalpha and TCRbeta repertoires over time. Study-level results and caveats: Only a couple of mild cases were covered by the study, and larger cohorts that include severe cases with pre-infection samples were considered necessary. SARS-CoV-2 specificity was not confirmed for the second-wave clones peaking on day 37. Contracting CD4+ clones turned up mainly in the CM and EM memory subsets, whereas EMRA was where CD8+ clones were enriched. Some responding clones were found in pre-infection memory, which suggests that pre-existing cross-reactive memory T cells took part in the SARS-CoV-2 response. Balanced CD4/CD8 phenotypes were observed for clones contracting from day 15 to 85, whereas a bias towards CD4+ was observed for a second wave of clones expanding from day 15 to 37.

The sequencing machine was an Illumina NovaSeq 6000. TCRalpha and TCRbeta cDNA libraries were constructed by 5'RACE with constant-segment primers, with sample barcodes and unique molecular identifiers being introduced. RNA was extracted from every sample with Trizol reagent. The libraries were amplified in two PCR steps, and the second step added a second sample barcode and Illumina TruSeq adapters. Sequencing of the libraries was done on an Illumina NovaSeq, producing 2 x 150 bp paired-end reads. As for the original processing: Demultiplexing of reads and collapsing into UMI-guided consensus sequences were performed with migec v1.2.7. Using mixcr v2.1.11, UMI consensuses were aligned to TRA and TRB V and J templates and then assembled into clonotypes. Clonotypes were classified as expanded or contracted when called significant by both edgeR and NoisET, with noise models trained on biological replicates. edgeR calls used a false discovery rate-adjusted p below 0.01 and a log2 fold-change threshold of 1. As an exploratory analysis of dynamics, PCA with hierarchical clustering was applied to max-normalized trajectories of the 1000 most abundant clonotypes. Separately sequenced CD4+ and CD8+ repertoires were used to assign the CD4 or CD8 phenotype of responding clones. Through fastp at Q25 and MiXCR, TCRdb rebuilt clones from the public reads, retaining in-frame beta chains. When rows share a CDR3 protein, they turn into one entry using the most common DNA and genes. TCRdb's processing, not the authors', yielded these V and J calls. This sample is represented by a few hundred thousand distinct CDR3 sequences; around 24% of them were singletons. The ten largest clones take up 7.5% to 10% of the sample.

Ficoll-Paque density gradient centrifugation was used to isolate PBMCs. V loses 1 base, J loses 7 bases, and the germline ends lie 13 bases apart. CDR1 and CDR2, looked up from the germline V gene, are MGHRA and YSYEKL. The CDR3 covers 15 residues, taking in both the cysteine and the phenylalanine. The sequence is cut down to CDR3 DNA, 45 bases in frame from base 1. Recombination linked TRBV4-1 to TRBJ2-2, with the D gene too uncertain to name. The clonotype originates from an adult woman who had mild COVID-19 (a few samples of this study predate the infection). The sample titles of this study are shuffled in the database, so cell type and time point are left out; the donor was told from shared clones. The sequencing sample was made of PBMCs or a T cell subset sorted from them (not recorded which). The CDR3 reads CASSQASSWLGELFF. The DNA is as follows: TGCGCCAGCAGCCAAGCAAGCTCCTGGCTCGGGGAGCTGTTTTTT.